The next 9 T cell receptor beta chains were all read from a single sample in a study of regulatory T cells in long-lasting Graves disease. Library construction for TCR beta used iRepertoire HTBI primers and Arm-PCR of CDR3 regions. In TCRdb, the multiplex PCR reads were re-called with MiXCR into one record per CDR3 protein. The sample lists around 250,000 distinct CDR3 sequences; roughly 21% were seen once. The time point is: newly diagnosed GD, antithyroid drugs for less than 3 months. Generation of the TCR library employed RNA extracted from PBMCs. Here the sequenced sample was peripheral blood mononuclear cells (PBMCs), taken at new diagnosis, from a patient treated with antithyroid drugs. Every receptor here comes from a female donor with Graves disease.

As regards this clonotype: It is likely a read error: a sequence one base away is far more abundant. The J gene is TRBJ2-5, the V gene TRBV7-6, with TRBD2 matching 12 bases. The CDR3 totals 15 residues. Germline V gene data show CDR1 as SGHVS and CDR2 as FNYEAQ. The junction had 9 bases not matched to a gene; V was cut back by 2 bases and J by 11 bases. The CDR3 nucleotides read TGTGCCAGCAGCTTACTAGCGGGAGGGTCCAATGAGCAGTACTTC. It specifies CASSLLAGGSNEQYF.

This clonotype was detected only a few times. The chain carries TRBV25-1 and TRBJ1-2; D possibly corresponds to TRBD1 (6 bases). The germline V gene encodes CDR1 MGHDK and CDR2 SYGVNS. V was cut by 6 bases and J by 8 bases, with 13 bases left in between. The CDR3 has 12 residues. Written as DNA, the CDR3 is TGTGCCAGCAGAGACAGGTTCGGGGGCTACACCTTC. It specifies CASRDRFGGYTF.

This clonotype was detected many times. The chain carries TRBV2 and TRBJ1-4; 8 bases map to TRBD1. Trimming at V came to 6 bases and at J to 10 bases, leaving 13 bases not matched to a gene. The CDR3 covers 15 residues. Germline V lookup: CDR1 SNHLY, CDR2 FYNNEI. The CDR3 loop reads CASRPDRAGFGKLFF. The CDR3 DNA sequence: TGTGCCAGCAGACCGGACAGGGCGGGTTTCGGAAAACTGTTTTTT.

This clonotype was detected many times. The V call is TRBV24-1, the J call TRBJ2-7; TRBD1 or TRBD2 may be the D gene (6 bases each). The CDR3 runs 14 residues. V was pared by 5 bases and J by 6 bases, with 16 bases between. CDR1 is KGHDR, CDR2 SFDVKD, per germline. This CDR3 is CATSASGATGEQYF. As DNA, the CDR3 is TGTGCCACCAGTGCGTCGGGGGCTACGGGCGAGCAGTACTTC.

In its sample, this clonotype was seen many times. J is TRBJ1-1 and V is TRBV5-6; possible D gene TRBD1, 5 bases. Deletions cut 4 bases from V and 1 base from J, with 11 bases between. The CDR3 is 14 amino acids. CDR1 and CDR2 (germline): SGHDT, YYEEEE. The CDR3 bases are TGTGCCAGCAGCGGGATCGGGGGGAACACTGAAGCTTTCTTT. Encoded protein: CASSGIGGNTEAFF.

CDR3: CASSREWETSGSKNEQFF. DNA of the CDR3: TGTGCCAGCAGTAGGGAGTGGGAGACTAGCGGGAGTAAGAATGAGCAGTTCTTC. The chain has TRBV7-9 and TRBJ2-1, with 12 bases aligning to TRBD2. Trimming at V came to 6 bases and at J to 7 bases, leaving 16 bases not matched to a gene. The CDR3 has 18 residues. Germline CDR1 is SEHNR and CDR2 is FQNEAQ (reference sequence).

The chain uses TRBV6-1 and TRBJ1-6; D is undetermined. The CDR3 length is 13 residues. The ends were cut back, 5 bases at V and 12 bases at J, with 14 bases in the middle. Germline CDR1 and CDR2: MNHNS and SASEGT. The CDR3, as DNA: TGTGCCAGCAGTCCTCACATACCGGGACCCCTCCACTTT. It translates to CASSPHIPGPLHF.

This clonotype was found many times. The rearrangement joins TRBV20-1 to TRBJ2-7, with 9 nucleotides matching TRBD1. CDR3 length: 11 amino acids. The junction had 3 bases not matched to a gene; V was cut back by 0 bases and J by 12 bases. The germline CDR1 and CDR2 sequences are DFQATT and SNEGSKA (reference sequence). The DNA of the CDR3 is TGCAGTGCTAGAGATGGGACAGGGTGGTACTTC. It is translated as CSARDGTGWYF.

This clonotype has ten or more counts. As DNA, the CDR3 is TGTGCCAGCAGCTTAGGTGGGGGCGGCTTCAGGATGGCAGATACGCAGTATTTT. Encoded protein: CASSLGGGGFRMADTQYF. The V and J genes are TRBV28 and TRBJ2-3, with D possibly TRBD1 on 6 matching bases. Germline values: CDR1 MDHEN, CDR2 SYDVKM. CDR3 length: 18 amino acids. V was cut by 6 bases and J by 4 bases, with 26 bases left in between.